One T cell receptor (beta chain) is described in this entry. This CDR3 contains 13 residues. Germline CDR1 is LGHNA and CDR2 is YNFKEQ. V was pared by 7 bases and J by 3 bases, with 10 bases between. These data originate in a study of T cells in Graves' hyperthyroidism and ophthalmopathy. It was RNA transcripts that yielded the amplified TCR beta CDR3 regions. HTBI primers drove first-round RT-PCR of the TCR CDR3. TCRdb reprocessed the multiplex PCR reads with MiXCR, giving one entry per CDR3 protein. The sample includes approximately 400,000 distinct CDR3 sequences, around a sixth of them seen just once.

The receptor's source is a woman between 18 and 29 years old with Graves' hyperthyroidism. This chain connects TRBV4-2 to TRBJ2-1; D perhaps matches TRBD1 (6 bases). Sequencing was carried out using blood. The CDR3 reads CASTQGFYNEQFF. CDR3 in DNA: TGTGCCAGCACCCAGGGGTTCTACAATGAGCAGTTCTTC.